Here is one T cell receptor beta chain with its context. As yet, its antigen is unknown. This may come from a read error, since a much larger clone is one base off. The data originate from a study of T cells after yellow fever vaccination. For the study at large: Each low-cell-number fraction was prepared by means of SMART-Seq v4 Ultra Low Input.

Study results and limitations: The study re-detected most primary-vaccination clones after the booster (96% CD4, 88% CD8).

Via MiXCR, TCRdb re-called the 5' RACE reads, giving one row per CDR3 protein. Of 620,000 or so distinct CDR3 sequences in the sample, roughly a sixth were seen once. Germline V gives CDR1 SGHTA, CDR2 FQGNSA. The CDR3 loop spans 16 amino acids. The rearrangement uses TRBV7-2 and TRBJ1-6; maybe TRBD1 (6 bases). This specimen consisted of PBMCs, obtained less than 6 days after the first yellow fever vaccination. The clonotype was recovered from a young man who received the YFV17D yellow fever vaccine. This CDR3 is CVSSTRRTAGLPPLHF. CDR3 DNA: TGTGTCAGCAGCACCAGACGGACAGCAGGCTTGCCACCCCTCCACTTT.